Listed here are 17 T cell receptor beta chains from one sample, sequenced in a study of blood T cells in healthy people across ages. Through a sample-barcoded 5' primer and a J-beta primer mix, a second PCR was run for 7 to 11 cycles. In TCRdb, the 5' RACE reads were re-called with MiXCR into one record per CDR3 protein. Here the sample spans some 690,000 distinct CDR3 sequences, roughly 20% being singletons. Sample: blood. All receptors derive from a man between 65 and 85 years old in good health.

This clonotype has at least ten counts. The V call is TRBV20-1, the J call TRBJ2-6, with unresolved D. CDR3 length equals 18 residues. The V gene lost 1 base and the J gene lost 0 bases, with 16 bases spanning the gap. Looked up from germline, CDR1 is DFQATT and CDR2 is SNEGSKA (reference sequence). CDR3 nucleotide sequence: TGCAGTGCTAGAGTCAATAAGGACGAGAGCTCTGGGGCCAACGTCCTGACTTTC. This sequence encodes CSARVNKDESSGANVLTF.

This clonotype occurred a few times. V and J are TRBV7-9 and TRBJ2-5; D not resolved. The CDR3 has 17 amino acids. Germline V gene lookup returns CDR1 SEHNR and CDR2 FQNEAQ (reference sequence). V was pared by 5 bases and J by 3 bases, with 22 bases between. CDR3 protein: CASSLKSRHYSKETQYF. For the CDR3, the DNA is TGTGCCAGCAGCCTCAAGTCTCGTCACTATTCTAAAGAGACCCAGTACTTC.

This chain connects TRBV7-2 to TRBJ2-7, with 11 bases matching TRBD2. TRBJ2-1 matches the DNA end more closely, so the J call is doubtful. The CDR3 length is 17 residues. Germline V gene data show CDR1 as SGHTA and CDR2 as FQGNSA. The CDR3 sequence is CASSLVVLAGGYNEQFF. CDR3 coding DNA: TGTGCCAGCAGCTTAGTGGTTCTAGCGGGAGGTTACAATGAGCAGTTCTTC.

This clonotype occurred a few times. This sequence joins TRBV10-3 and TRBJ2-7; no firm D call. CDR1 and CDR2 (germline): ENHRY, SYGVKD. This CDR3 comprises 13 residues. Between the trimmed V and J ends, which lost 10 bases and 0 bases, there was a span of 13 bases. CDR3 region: CATTHWSSYEQYF. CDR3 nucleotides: TGTGCCACCACACACTGGAGCTCCTACGAGCAGTACTTC.

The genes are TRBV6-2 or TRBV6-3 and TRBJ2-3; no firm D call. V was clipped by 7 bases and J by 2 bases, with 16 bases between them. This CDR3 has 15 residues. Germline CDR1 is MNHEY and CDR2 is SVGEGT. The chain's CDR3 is CASTLTILYTDTQYF. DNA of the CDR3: TGTGCCAGCACCTTAACTATACTCTACACAGATACGCAGTATTTT.

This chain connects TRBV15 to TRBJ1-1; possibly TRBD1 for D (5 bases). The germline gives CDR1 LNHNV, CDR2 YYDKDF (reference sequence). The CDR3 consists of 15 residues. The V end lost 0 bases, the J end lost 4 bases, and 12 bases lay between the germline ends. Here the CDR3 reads CATSRERGPSTEAFF. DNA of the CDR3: TGTGCCACCAGCAGAGAAAGGGGCCCGAGCACTGAAGCTTTCTTT.

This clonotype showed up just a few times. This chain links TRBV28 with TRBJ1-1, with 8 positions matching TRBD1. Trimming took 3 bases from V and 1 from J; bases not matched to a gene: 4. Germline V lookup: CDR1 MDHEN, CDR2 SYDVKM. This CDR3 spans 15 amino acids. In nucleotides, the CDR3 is TGTGCCAGCAGTTTCCCCAGGGGGCGGAACACTGAAGCTTTCTTT. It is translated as CASSFPRGRNTEAFF.

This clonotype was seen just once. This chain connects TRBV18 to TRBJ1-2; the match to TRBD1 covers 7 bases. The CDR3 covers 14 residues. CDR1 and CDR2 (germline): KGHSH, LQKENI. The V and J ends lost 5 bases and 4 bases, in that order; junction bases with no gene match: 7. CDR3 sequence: CASSTGQVGYGYTF. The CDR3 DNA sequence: TGTGCCAGCTCAACTGGACAGGTTGGCTATGGCTACACCTTC.

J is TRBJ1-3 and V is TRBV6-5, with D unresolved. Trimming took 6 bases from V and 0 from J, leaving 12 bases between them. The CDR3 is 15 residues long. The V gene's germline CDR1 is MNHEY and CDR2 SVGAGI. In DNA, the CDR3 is TGTGCCAGCAGACCTGGGGTGCGCTCTGGAAACACCATATATTTT. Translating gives CASRPGVRSGNTIYF.

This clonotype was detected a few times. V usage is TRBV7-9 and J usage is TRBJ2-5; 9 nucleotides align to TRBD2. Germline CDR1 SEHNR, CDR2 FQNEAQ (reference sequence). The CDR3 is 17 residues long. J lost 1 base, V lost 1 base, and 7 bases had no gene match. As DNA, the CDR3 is TGTGCCAGCAGCTTAGAAACTAGCGGGTTAGTCCAAGAGACCCAGTACTTC. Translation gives CASSLETSGLVQETQYF.

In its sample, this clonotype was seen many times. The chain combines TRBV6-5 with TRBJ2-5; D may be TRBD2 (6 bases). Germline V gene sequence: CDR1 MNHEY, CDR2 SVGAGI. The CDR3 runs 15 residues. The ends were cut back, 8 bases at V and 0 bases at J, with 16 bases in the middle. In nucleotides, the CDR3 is TGTGCCAGCGTAAATTCGGGGGAGTACCAAGAGACCCAGTACTTC. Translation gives CASVNSGEYQETQYF.

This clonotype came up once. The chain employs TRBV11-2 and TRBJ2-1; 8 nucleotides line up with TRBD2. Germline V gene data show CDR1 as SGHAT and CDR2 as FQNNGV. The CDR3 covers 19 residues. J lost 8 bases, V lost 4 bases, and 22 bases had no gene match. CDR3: CASSSHPNGSGGFGDEQFF. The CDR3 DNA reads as TGTGCCAGCAGCTCCCACCCGAACGGGAGCGGGGGTTTTGGGGATGAGCAGTTCTTC.

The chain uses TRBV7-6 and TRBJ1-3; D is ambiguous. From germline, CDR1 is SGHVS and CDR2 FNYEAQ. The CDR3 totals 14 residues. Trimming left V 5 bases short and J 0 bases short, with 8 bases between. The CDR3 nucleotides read TGTGCCAGCAGCACTACGGTCTCTGGAAACACCATATATTTT. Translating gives CASSTTVSGNTIYF.

DNA for the CDR3: TGCAGCGTTGTGCCAGGGGGTAATAGGGGCTACACCTTC. Its protein is CSVVPGGNRGYTF. The chain uses TRBV29-1 and TRBJ1-2; TRBD1 matches 7 bases. Trimming at V came to 4 bases and at J to 8 bases, leaving 10 bases not matched to a gene. The CDR3 covers 13 residues. Germline CDR1 reads SQVTM; CDR2 reads ANQGSEA.

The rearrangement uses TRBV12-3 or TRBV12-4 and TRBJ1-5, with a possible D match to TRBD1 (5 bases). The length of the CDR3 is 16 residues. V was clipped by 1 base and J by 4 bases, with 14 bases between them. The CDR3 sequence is CASSLGQLGGNQPQHF. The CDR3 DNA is TGTGCCAGCAGTTTAGGGCAGCTCGGGGGGAATCAGCCCCAGCATTTT.

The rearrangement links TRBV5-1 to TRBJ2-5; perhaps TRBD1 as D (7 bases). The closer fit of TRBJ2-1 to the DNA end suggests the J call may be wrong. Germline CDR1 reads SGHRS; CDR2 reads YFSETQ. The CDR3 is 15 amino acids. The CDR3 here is CASSLLAGQINEQFF. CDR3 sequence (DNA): TGCGCCAGCAGCTTGCTTGCGGGACAGATCAATGAGCAGTTCTTC.

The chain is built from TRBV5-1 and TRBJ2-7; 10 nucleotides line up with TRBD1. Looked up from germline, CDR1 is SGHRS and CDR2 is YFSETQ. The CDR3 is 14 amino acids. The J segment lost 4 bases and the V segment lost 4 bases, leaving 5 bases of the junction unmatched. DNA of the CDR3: TGCGCCAGCAGCGAGGGACAGGGGAGGTACGAGCAGTACTTC. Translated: CASSEGQGRYEQYF.